Below are 29 T cell receptor beta chains sequenced from a single sample in a study of CD8 T cells in Susac syndrome. RNA in amounts of about 0.45 to 1 ug was reverse transcribed with random hexamers. In TCRdb, the immunoSEQ multiplex PCR reads were re-called with MiXCR into one record per CDR3 protein. Among about 300,000 distinct CDR3 sequences, approximately 85% were seen once, and the ten largest hold 0.21%. Sequencing was performed on CD8+ T cells from PBMCs. The source is a human donor with multiple sclerosis.

This clonotype was recorded a few times. This chain connects TRBV30 to TRBJ1-5; 12 bases are a match to TRBD1. This CDR3 contains 15 residues. V dropped 5 bases and J dropped 6; count of bases not matched to a gene: 8. From germline, CDR1 is GTSNPN and CDR2 SVGIG (reference sequence). CDR3 residues: CAWGPGQGAGQPQHF. The CDR3 region has the DNA TGTGCCTGGGGGCCGGGACAGGGGGCTGGTCAGCCCCAGCATTTT.

This chain's CDR3 is CASSDRQGAYEQYF. CDR3 sequence (DNA): TGTGCCAGCAGCGACAGACAGGGCGCCTACGAGCAGTACTTC. The chain recombines TRBV6-5 with TRBJ2-7; 7 nucleotides align to TRBD1. In germline, CDR1 is MNHEY, CDR2 SVGAGI. The CDR3 contains 14 residues. The V gene end was trimmed by 6 bases and the J gene end by 2 bases; junction bases not matched to a gene: 7.

The table lists this clonotype with a few counts. V and J are TRBV14 and TRBJ1-5; D might be TRBD1 (5 bases). The CDR3 has 14 residues. V lost 3 bases and J lost 0, with 6 bases in between. Looked up from germline, CDR1 is SGHDN and CDR2 is FVKESK. The CDR3 DNA is TGTGCCAGCAGCCAGGGGGATAGCAATCAGCCCCAGCATTTT. Its protein product is CASSQGDSNQPQHF.

This chain uses TRBV2 with TRBJ2-4, with D unresolved. Germline V gene data show CDR1 as SNHLY and CDR2 as FYNNEI. Trimming pared 6 bases from V and 5 bases from J, leaving 5 bases between. This CDR3 contains 11 residues. The CDR3 loop reads CASRVQNIQYF. CDR3 bases: TGTGCCAGCAGGGTCCAAAACATTCAGTACTTC.

The gene calls are TRBV19 and TRBJ2-3, with 9 positions matching TRBD1. The length of the CDR3 is 14 residues. The ends lost 6 bases at V and 0 bases at J; junction bases unmatched: 1. Germline loops: CDR1 LNHDA, CDR2 SQIVND (reference sequence). The CDR3 nucleotides read TGTGCCAGTAGCGACAGGGGGAGCACAGATACGCAGTATTTT. Encoded protein: CASSDRGSTDTQYF.

The J gene is TRBJ2-7, the V gene TRBV5-1, with D perhaps TRBD1 (5 bases). This CDR3 is built from 15 residues. Germline V CDR1 and CDR2: SGHRS, YFSETQ. V was cut by 1 base and J by 2 bases, with 13 bases left in between. CDR3 residues: CASSLRGSPTYEQYF. CDR3 DNA sequence: TGCGCCAGCAGCTTGAGGGGTTCGCCTACCTACGAGCAGTACTTC.

The chain couples TRBV27 to TRBJ1-5; D might be TRBD1 (5 bases). Between the trimmed V and J ends, which lost 5 bases and 2 bases, there was a span of 16 bases. Germline values: CDR1 MNHEY, CDR2 SMNVEV (reference sequence). There are 16 residues in the CDR3. The chain's CDR3 is CASSNFREDGNQPQHF. The CDR3 nucleotides read TGTGCCAGCAGTAACTTCAGGGAAGACGGCAATCAGCCCCAGCATTTT.

This clonotype was seen a single time. CDR3 bases: TGTGCCAGCAGCCCCGGACAGACTAACTATGGCTACACCTTC. Translating it yields CASSPGQTNYGYTF. This chain connects TRBV7-9 to TRBJ1-2; a weak D match, TRBD1 (6 bases). CDR1 and CDR2 (germline): SEHNR, FQNEAQ (reference sequence). V was trimmed by 5 bases and J by 0 bases, leaving 10 bases between them. The CDR3 has 14 amino acids.

This clonotype was counted a few times. This chain connects TRBV5-1 to TRBJ2-4; 9 bases agree with TRBD2. The CDR3 sequence is 17 residues long. Germline CDR1 SGHRS, CDR2 YFSETQ. The junction had 4 bases not matched to a gene; V was cut back by 0 bases and J by 0 bases. The CDR3 coding sequence is TGCGCCAGCAGCTTGGATGGGACTAGCTTAGCCAAAAACATTCAGTACTTC. Translated: CASSLDGTSLAKNIQYF.

The chain links TRBV9 to TRBJ2-2, with 9 bases matching TRBD1. CDR1 and CDR2 (germline): SGDLS, YYNGEE. Unmatched junction bases numbered 5, after V lost 3 bases and J lost 5 bases. This CDR3 comprises 15 residues. CDR3 sequence (DNA): TGTGCCAGCAGCGCCGGGACAGGGTTAACCGGGGAGCTGTTTTTT. It translates to CASSAGTGLTGELFF.

The gene calls are TRBV27 and TRBJ2-1; D unclear. The V and J ends lost 4 bases and 6 bases respectively, with 13 bases between them. CDR1 and CDR2 (germline): MNHEY, SMNVEV (reference sequence). The CDR3 extends over 14 amino acids. The CDR3 region is CASSSHRYGNEQFF. The CDR3 coding sequence is TGTGCCAGCAGTTCCCACAGATACGGCAATGAGCAGTTCTTC.

The V gene is TRBV6-2 or TRBV6-3, the J gene TRBJ2-7, with TRBD2 as a possible D gene (6 bases). The CDR3 runs 14 residues. Between the trimmed V and J ends, which lost 2 bases and 3 bases, there was a span of 11 bases. CDR1 MNHEY and CDR2 SVGEGT come from the germline V gene. Written as DNA, the CDR3 is TGTGCCAGCAGTTACGCTAGCGCAAGCTACGAGCAGTACTTC. Translated, it gives CASSYASASYEQYF.

V gene TRBV28 combines with J gene TRBJ1-1; 8 bases align to TRBD1. CDR1 is MDHEN and CDR2 is SYDVKM in the germline V gene. With 7 bases clipped from V and 1 base from J, the junction kept 11 bases outside the gene matches. This CDR3 has 16 amino acids. DNA for the CDR3: TGTGCCAGCAAGGACAGGGCCTCGAAGGAGAACACTGAAGCTTTCTTT. Translation gives CASKDRASKENTEAFF. Based on the CDR3 plus reference TRBV28 and TRBJ1-1, the full variable domain is DVKVTQSSRYLVKRTGEKVFLECVQDMDHENMFWYRQDPGLGLRLIYFSYDVKMKEKGDIPEGYSVSREKKERFSLILESASTNQTSMYLCASKDRASKENTEAFFGQGTRLTVV.

The chain recombines TRBV19 with TRBJ2-1, with TRBD2 identical over 8 bases. The germline gives CDR1 LNHDA, CDR2 SQIVND (reference sequence). CDR3 length: 15 amino acids. V was clipped by 6 bases and J by 5 bases; unmatched bases: 9. The CDR3 region is CASSQGLGKNNEQFF. The CDR3 DNA sequence: TGTGCCAGTAGCCAGGGACTAGGCAAAAACAATGAGCAGTTCTTC.

The rearrangement uses TRBV6-5 and TRBJ2-7; D tentatively fits TRBD1 or TRBD2 (5 bases each). Trimming left V 2 bases short and J 1 base short, with 15 bases between. Germline V gives CDR1 MNHEY, CDR2 SVGAGI. The CDR3 is 16 residues long. The CDR3 sequence: CASSYTGPGRSYEQYF. The CDR3 nucleotides read TGTGCCAGCAGTTACACGGGGCCCGGTCGATCCTACGAGCAGTACTTC.

V usage is TRBV27 and J usage is TRBJ1-1, with D perhaps TRBD1 (5 bases). V lost 4 bases and J lost 7, with 16 bases in between. The CDR3 length is 14 residues. The germline V gene encodes CDR1 MNHEY and CDR2 SMNVEV (reference sequence). The CDR3 DNA reads TGTGCCAGCAGTTCCAACCCGACAGTTTATGAAGCTTTCTTT. Protein sequence: CASSSNPTVYEAFF.

V is TRBV2 and J is TRBJ2-1; 7 nucleotides match TRBD1. With 6 bases clipped from V and 13 bases from J, the junction kept 18 bases outside the gene matches. This CDR3 region has 15 residues. Germline loops: CDR1 SNHLY, CDR2 FYNNEI. The CDR3 DNA is TGTGCCAGCAGCGCCCAATTCTCGGACCGGGACAGTCAGTTCTTC. Protein: CASSAQFSDRDSQFF. The full variable domain, with the rest looked up from reference TRBV2 and TRBJ2-1, is EPEVTQTPSHQVTQMGQEVILRCVPISNHLYFYWYRQILGQKVEFLVSFYNNEISEKSEIFDDQFSVERPDGSNFTLKIRSTKLEDSAMYFCASSAQFSDRDSQFFGPGTRLTVL.

V is TRBV5-5 and J is TRBJ2-7; perhaps TRBD1 as D (8 bases). Trimming cost V 0 bases and J 5 bases, with 12 bases left between them. Germline CDR1 and CDR2: SGHKS and YYEKEE (reference sequence). The CDR3 runs to 14 residues. CDR3 sequence (DNA): TGTGCCAGCAGCTTGGGACAGGGGAGGGACGAGCAGTACTTC. Protein sequence: CASSLGQGRDEQYF.

The chain employs TRBV5-1 and TRBJ2-1, with 14 bases fitting TRBD2. Germline V gives CDR1 SGHRS, CDR2 YFSETQ. The CDR3 is 16 residues long. V was pared by 2 bases and J by 8 bases, with 6 bases of the junction left unmatched. CDR3: CASSFGTSGRIYEQFF. The CDR3 DNA reads TGCGCCAGCAGCTTCGGGACTAGCGGGAGAATTTATGAGCAGTTCTTC.

The V gene is TRBV4-3, the J gene TRBJ1-1; D remains ambiguous. The germline V gene encodes CDR1 LGHNA and CDR2 YSLEER. The V end lost 1 base, the J end lost 3 bases, and 12 bases lay between the germline ends. CDR3 size: 15 residues. This CDR3 is CASSQGTGPDTEAFF. The CDR3 DNA is TGCGCCAGCAGCCAAGGTACGGGCCCTGACACTGAAGCTTTCTTT.

The table lists this clonotype with a few counts. This chain links TRBV6-5 with TRBJ1-1, with D tentatively TRBD1 (5 bases). The CDR3 length is 17 residues. Germline V CDR1 and CDR2: MNHEY, SVGAGI. V was pared by 4 bases and J by 4 bases, with 22 bases between. CDR3 nucleotides: TGTGCCAGCAGTTCGTTCGATCCGGGTCAGGGTGCCACTGAAGCTTTCTTT. It codes for CASSSFDPGQGATEAFF.

This clonotype was picked up one time. The chain joins TRBV12-3 or TRBV12-4 to TRBJ1-3; a possible D gene is TRBD1 (5 bases). The ends were cut back, 3 bases at V and 0 bases at J, with 15 bases in the middle. The CDR3 contains 17 residues. This chain's CDR3 is CASSLGSRAHSGNTIYF. The CDR3 DNA is TGTGCCAGCAGTTTGGGTTCCAGGGCCCACTCTGGAAACACCATATATTTT.

This chain links TRBV18 with TRBJ2-5; D is ambiguous. The CDR3 contains 13 residues. CDR1 is KGHSH, CDR2 LQKENI, per germline. The V end was cut by 1 base, the J end by 2 bases, with 5 bases between. The CDR3 region is CASSPRGQETQYF. DNA of the CDR3: TGTGCCAGCTCACCACGTGGACAAGAGACCCAGTACTTC.

This chain links TRBV27 with TRBJ1-5; tentatively, D is TRBD1 (6 bases). There are 14 residues in the CDR3. Trimming pared 3 bases from V and 9 bases from J, leaving 15 bases between. Germline V gives CDR1 MNHEY, CDR2 SMNVEV (reference sequence). CDR3 protein: CASSFGGGLSPQHF. CDR3 nucleotide sequence: TGTGCCAGCAGTTTTGGGGGGGGCCTTTCGCCCCAGCATTTT.

The genes are TRBV30 and TRBJ1-2, with D perhaps matching TRBD1 (5 bases). CDR1 and CDR2 from the germline V gene are GTSNPN and SVGIG (reference sequence). The CDR3 runs 13 residues. The germline V and J ends were trimmed by 2 bases and 5 bases, with 12 bases remaining between them. In DNA, the CDR3 is TGTGCCTGGAGTCGAGACAGCCCATATGGCTACACCTTC. Translation gives CAWSRDSPYGYTF.

The rearrangement uses TRBV12-3 or TRBV12-4 and TRBJ2-1, with D uncertain. V was shortened by 1 base and J by 6 bases, with 13 bases between the two germline ends. This CDR3 contains 15 residues. The CDR3 loop is CASSLVRASSNEQFF. CDR3 sequence (DNA): TGTGCCAGCAGTTTAGTCCGAGCGTCGAGCAATGAGCAGTTCTTC.

The rearrangement links TRBV13 to TRBJ2-7, with D possibly matching TRBD1 (5 bases). The CDR3 has 14 amino acids. Germline loops: CDR1 PRHDT, CDR2 FYEKMQ (reference sequence). Trimming removed 5 bases at V and 2 bases at J, with 13 bases between. CDR3 nucleotide sequence: TGTGCCAGCAGCCCACAAGGGGAAGCCTACGAGCAGTACTTC. Translation: CASSPQGEAYEQYF.

V usage is TRBV5-1 and J usage is TRBJ2-1, with D maybe TRBD1 (5 bases). This CDR3 spans 14 amino acids. In germline, CDR1 is SGHRS, CDR2 YFSETQ. Trimming stripped 5 bases from V and 3 bases from J, with 12 bases between. This chain's CDR3 is CASRQEQFYNEQFF. DNA of the CDR3: TGCGCCAGCAGACAGGAGCAATTCTACAATGAGCAGTTCTTC.

V is TRBV15 and J is TRBJ2-7, with 7 bases fitting TRBD2. The V gene's germline CDR1 is LNHNV and CDR2 YYDKDF (reference sequence). Trimming took 3 bases from V and 2 from J; bases not matched to a gene: 16. The CDR3 consists of 18 residues. The CDR3 region has the DNA TGTGCCACCAGCAGTGTACCCCCCCCAAGCGGGATTACCTACGAGCAGTACTTC. Protein sequence: CATSSVPPPSGITYEQYF.